This TCR beta chain was sequenced in a study of shared clonotypes between healthy human individuals. In the study overall: Per donor, three plates held CD4 naive cells, three held CD4 memory, two held CD8 naive and one held CD8 memory.

With regard to this clone: Its antigen is currently unknown.

Libraries were prepared by immunoSEQ multiplex PCR; TCRdb keeps only in-frame clonotypes and omits some of them. The sample has nearly 750,000 clones, 72% seen once. Study results and caveats: Read depth was anticipated to influence clonotype sharing among donors. Rarefaction analysis demonstrated incomplete sorted-subset sequencing notwithstanding large depth.

The CDR3 is 15 residues long. V was clipped by 8 bases and J by 6 bases; unmatched bases: 16. The V gene's germline CDR1 is MNHNY and CDR2 SVGAGI (reference sequence). Sequenced material: memory CD4+ T cells sorted from blood. Subset defined: CD45RA-negative fraction. This chain connects TRBV6-6 to TRBJ2-7, with 7 bases identical to TRBD2. The sequence came from a young woman in good health. CDR3 protein: CASGSGDGRSSEQYF. The DNA for the CDR3 is TGTGCCAGCGGCAGCGGGGACGGGAGAAGTTCCGAGCAGTACTTC.